These 10 T cell receptor beta chains were all obtained from the same sample, sequenced in a study of Tregs in tolerant kidney transplant recipients. Assay: immunoSEQ multiplex PCR; the TCRdb copy retains only in-frame clones and omits some. The sample's table shows about 16,000 clones. Recipients received nonmyeloablative bone marrow transplants from related graft donors, with transient mixed chimerism. This material consisted of CD4+ T cells from blood (PBMCs), taken 12 months after the transplant. These receptors were taken from a human patient who received a combined kidney and bone marrow transplant. Some of these T cells may belong to the graft donor.

Notes on this clone: The read terminates 3 residues ahead of where the CDR3 ends, so the germline J gene completes it. The chain carries TRBV5-6 and TRBJ1-6, with a weak D call TRBD1 (5 bases). Germline V gene sequence: CDR1 SGHDT, CDR2 YYEEEE. V was cut by 6 bases and J by 9 bases, with 16 bases left in between. There are 14 residues in the CDR3. Here the CDR3 reads CASNQGHRGSPLHF. The CDR3 DNA, read in part, is TGTGCCAGCAACCAGGGTCACCGCGGTTCACCC.

Comment on this clone: The CDR3 is cut off 3 residues early in the read; its end comes from the germline J gene. The chain uses TRBV5-1 and TRBJ2-5; D is uncertain. V lost 0 bases to trimming and J lost 3 bases, with 6 bases between them. The CDR3 contains 13 residues. Germline V lookup: CDR1 SGHRS, CDR2 YFSETQ. CDR3 loop: CASSLGQEETQYF. CDR3 DNA, as far as it was read: TGCGCCAGCAGCTTGGGACAAGAAGAGACC.

This clone is deemed medium-sized (0.01 to 0.1%) by its frequency. The observed sequence ends 3 residues before the CDR3 terminus, with the missing tail filled in from the germline J gene. The gene calls are TRBV29-1 and TRBJ2-5; 12 nucleotides align to TRBD1. From germline, CDR1 is SQVTM and CDR2 ANQGSEA. V trimming: 3 bases; J trimming: 5 bases; junction bases outside the gene matches: 7. The CDR3 loop spans 15 amino acids. Partial CDR3 DNA: TGCAGCGTTGAGGGGACAGGGGGCGATTTGGAGACC. This gives the protein CSVEGTGGDLET. The entire CDR3 protein reads CSVEGTGGDLETQYF.

For this clone: The read is 3 residues too short to cover the CDR3 end, so that end is filled in from the germline J gene. The gene calls are TRBV15 and TRBJ1-1; unclear D gene. Germline CDR1 and CDR2: LNHNV and YYDKDF (reference sequence). Trimming removed 3 bases at V and 4 bases at J, with 9 bases between. The CDR3 is 13 amino acids. CDR3 DNA (partial): TGTGCCACCAGCAGTACTATCCTCACTGAA. Translated, it gives CATSSTILTE. The whole CDR3 sequence is CATSSTILTEAFF.

This clone ranks as large in terms of frequency. From the germline J gene comes the end of the CDR3, since the read stops 3 residues before it. V gene TRBV20-1 combines with J gene TRBJ2-5; perhaps TRBD2 as D (6 bases). This CDR3 spans 13 amino acids. Germline CDR1 and CDR2: DFQATT and SNEGSKA (reference sequence). V dropped 5 bases and J dropped 5 bases, with 15 bases sitting between them. CDR3 sequence reads: CSALTSPPETQYF. CDR3 DNA (partial): TGCAGTGCTCTGACTAGTCCCCCGGAGACC.

Regarding this clone: The DNA ends 3 residues before the CDR3 does, and the rest of the CDR3 is filled in from the germline J gene. The chain is built from TRBV10-2 and TRBJ2-3; 7 bases fit TRBD2. The CDR3 totals 14 residues. Unmatched junction bases numbered 4, after V lost 7 bases and J lost 0 bases. Germline-derived CDR1 and CDR2 are WSHSY and SAAADI. The part of the CDR3 DNA that was read is TGCGCCAGCATCGGGCGGGGGAGCACAGATACG. It specifies CASIGRGSTDT. The entire CDR3 reads CASIGRGSTDTQYF.

Points on this clone: With the read ending 3 residues before the CDR3 end, the germline J gene is used to fill in that end. The chain combines TRBV5-1 with TRBJ1-6; D is ambiguous. The CDR3 contains 16 residues. Germline-derived CDR1 and CDR2 are SGHRS and YFSETQ. V dropped 0 bases and J dropped 6 bases, with 13 bases sitting between them. The CDR3 loop is CASSLGGPLGNSPLHF. CDR3 DNA, as far as it was read: TGCGCCAGCAGCTTGGGCGGTCCTTTGGGTAATTCACCC.

Worth noting for this clone: The observed sequence ends 3 residues before the CDR3 terminus, with the missing tail filled in from the germline J gene. This chain links TRBV6-4 with TRBJ1-1; D is unclear. The germline CDR1 and CDR2 sequences are MRHNA and SNTAGT. Trimming removed 4 bases at V and 3 bases at J, with 9 bases between. The CDR3 is 13 residues long. CDR3 DNA (partial): TGTGCCAGCAGTGCCACGGTTTACACTGAA. It yields the protein CASSATVYTE. The full CDR3 reads CASSATVYTEAFF.

Details on this clone: The read halts 3 residues ahead of the CDR3 end, with the missing end drawn from the germline J gene. V usage is TRBV10-3 and J usage is TRBJ2-7; 8 bases agree with TRBD2. Germline CDR1 is ENHRY and CDR2 is SYGVKD. The CDR3 totals 15 residues. The trim removed 0 bases at V and 3 bases at J, leaving 4 bases unmatched. The CDR3 sequence: CAISESTSASYEQYF. The part of the CDR3 DNA that was read is TGTGCCATCAGTGAGTCGACTAGCGCCAGCTACGAG.

By frequency, this clone registers medium-sized. The CDR3 end is not reached by the read, which stops 3 residues before it; the germline J gene fills it in. V usage is TRBV19 and J usage is TRBJ2-5; D is unresolved. V lost 5 bases to trimming and J lost 3 bases, with 16 bases between them. Germline V gene sequence: CDR1 LNHDA, CDR2 SQIVND (reference sequence). The CDR3 is 15 amino acids. The CDR3 bases that were read are TGTGCCAGTAGTGCCACTTCGCGGAGAGAAGAGACC. It specifies CASSATSRREET. The entire CDR3 sequence reads CASSATSRREETQYF.